Described below is a single T cell receptor (beta chain) sequence and its context. These data are taken from a study of blood T cell repertoires in COVID-19. Study at large: There were acute and convalescent COVID-19 samples, and they came from the United States, Italy and Spain.

Study processing details: For nucleated cells, counts were estimated from reference gene primer amplification. The table came from immunoSEQ multiplex PCR; TCRdb's copy has only in-frame clones and leaves some out. From that table come the V and J calls and clone size; the DNA was used to work out D and trimming. The repertoire holds some 180,000 clones, with 85% to 90% as singletons. The sample taken for sequencing was peripheral blood. This receptor was identified in a woman aged 60 to 75 with acute or convalescent COVID-19.

The CDR3 region is CASSLGTDRDGGYTF. The DNA for the CDR3 is TGTGCCAGCAGCTTAGGTACAGACAGGGACGGTGGCTACACCTTC. The V gene is TRBV7-9, the J gene TRBJ1-2; 7 bases line up with TRBD1. Germline values: CDR1 SEHNR, CDR2 FQNEAQ (reference sequence). With V trimmed by 1 base and J by 7 bases, 9 bases remained unmatched. The CDR3 sequence is 15 residues long.